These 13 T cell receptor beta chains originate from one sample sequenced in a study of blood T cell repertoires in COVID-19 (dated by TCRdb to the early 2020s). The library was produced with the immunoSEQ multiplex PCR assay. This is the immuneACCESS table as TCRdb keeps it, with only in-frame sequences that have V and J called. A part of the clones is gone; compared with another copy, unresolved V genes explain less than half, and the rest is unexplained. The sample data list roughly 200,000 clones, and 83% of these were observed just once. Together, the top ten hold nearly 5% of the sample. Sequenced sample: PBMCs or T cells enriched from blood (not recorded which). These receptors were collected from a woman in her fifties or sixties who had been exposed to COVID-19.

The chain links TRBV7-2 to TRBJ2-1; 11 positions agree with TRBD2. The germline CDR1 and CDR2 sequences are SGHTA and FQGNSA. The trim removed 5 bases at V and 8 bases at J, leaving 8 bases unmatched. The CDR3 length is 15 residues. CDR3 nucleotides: TGTGCCAGCAGCCCAGCGGCTAGCGGGGGGTATGAGCAGTTCTTC. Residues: CASSPAASGGYEQFF. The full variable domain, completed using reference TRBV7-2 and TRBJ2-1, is GAGVSQSPSNKVTEKGKDVELRCDPISGHTALYWYRQSLGQGLEFLIYFQGNSAPDKSGLPSDRFSAERTGGSVSTLTIQRTQQEDSAVYLCASSPAASGGYEQFFGPGTRLTVL.

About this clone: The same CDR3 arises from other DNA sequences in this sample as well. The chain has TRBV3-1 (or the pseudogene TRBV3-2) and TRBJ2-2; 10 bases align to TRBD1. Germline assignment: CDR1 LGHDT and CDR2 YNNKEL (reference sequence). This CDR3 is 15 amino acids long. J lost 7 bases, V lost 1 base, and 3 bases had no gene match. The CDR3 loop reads CASSQVRTGGGELFF. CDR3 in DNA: TGTGCCAGCAGCCAAGTCAGGACAGGGGGCGGGGAGCTGTTTTTT.

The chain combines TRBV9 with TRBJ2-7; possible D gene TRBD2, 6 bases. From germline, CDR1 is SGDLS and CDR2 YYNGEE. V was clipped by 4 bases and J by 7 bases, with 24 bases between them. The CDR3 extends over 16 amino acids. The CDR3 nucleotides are TGTGCCAGCAGCCCCGATCCCCGGGGGAGGTCCGCAGAGCAGTACTTC. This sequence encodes CASSPDPRGRSAEQYF.

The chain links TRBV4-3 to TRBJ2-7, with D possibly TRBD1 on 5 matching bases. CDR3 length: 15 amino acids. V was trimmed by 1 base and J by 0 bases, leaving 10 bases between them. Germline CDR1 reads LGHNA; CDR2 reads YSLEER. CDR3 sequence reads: CASSQGTSISYEQYF. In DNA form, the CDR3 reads TGCGCCAGCAGCCAAGGGACATCCATCTCCTACGAGCAGTACTTC.

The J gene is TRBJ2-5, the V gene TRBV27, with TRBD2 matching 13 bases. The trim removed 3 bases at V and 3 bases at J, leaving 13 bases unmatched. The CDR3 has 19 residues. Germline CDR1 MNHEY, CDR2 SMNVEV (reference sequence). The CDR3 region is CASSFRCVTSGGDKETQYF. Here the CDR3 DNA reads TGTGCCAGCAGTTTCAGGTGTGTTACTAGCGGGGGGGATAAAGAGACCCAGTACTTC.

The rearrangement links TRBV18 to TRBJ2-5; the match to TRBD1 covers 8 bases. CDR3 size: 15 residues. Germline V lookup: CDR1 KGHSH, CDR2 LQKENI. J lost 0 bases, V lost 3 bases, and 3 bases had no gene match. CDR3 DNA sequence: TGTGCCAGCTCACCTGCAGGGGGCGACCAAGAGACCCAGTACTTC. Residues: CASSPAGGDQETQYF.

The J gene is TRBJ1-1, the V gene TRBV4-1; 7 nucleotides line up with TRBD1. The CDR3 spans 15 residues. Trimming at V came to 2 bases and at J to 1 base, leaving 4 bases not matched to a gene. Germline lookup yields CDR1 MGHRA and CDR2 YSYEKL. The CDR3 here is CASSQLTGTNTEAFF. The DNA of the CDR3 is TGCGCCAGCAGCCAACTGACAGGGACGAACACTGAAGCTTTCTTT.

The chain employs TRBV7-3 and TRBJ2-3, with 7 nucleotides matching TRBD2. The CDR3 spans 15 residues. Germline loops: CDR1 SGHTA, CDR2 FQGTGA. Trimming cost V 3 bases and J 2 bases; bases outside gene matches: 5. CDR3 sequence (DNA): TGTGCCAGCAGCTTCCTAGCGGACTTCACAGATACGCAGTATTTT. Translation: CASSFLADFTDTQYF.

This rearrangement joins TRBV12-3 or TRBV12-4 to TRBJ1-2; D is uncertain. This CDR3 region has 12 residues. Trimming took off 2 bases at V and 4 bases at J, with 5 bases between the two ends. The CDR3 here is CASSLNIYGYTF. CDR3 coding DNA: TGTGCCAGCAGTTTAAATATCTATGGCTACACCTTC.

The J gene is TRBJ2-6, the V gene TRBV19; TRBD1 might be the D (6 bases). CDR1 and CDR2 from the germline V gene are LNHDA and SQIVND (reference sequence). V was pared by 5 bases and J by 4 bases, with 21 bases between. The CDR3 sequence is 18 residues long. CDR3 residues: CASSAQGYGEVGANVLTF. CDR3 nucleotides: TGTGCCAGTAGTGCCCAGGGGTACGGAGAGGTGGGGGCCAACGTCCTGACTTTC.

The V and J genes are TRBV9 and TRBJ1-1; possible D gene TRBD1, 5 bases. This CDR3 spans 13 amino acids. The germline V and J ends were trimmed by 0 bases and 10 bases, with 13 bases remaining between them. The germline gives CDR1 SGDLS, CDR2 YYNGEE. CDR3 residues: CASSVGVQGRAFF. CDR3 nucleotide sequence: TGTGCCAGCAGCGTAGGGGTGCAGGGTAGAGCTTTCTTT.

The CDR3 DNA sequence: TGTGCCAGCAGTTCTCGGCCAGGTGACTACACCTTC. This sequence encodes CASSSRPGDYTF. V usage is TRBV6-4 and J usage is TRBJ1-2; no definite D call. V lost 5 bases and J 10 bases, leaving 14 bases between the germline ends. From germline, CDR1 is MRHNA and CDR2 SNTAGT. The CDR3 sequence is 12 residues long.

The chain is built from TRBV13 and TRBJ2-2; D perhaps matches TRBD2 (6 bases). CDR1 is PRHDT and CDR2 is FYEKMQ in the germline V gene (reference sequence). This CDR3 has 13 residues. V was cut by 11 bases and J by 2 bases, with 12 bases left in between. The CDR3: CACGTPNTGELFF. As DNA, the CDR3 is TGTGCCTGCGGGACGCCTAACACCGGGGAGCTGTTTTTT.